A single sample gave rise to the 28 T cell receptor beta chains below, sequenced in a study of blood T cell repertoires in COVID-19. Data came from immunoSEQ multiplex PCR; TCRdb stores just in-frame clones and leaves some out. This sample has fewer than 90,000 clones, with 90% to 95% found just once. The sample taken for sequencing was peripheral blood. These receptors all stem from a human donor with active COVID-19. The donor label of this sample is uncertain.

This clone came up a few times. J is TRBJ2-7 and V is TRBV28, with a tentative D call TRBD2 (6 bases). Germline CDR1 is MDHEN and CDR2 is SYDVKM. Between the trimmed V and J ends, which lost 5 bases and 5 bases, there was a span of 19 bases. CDR3 length: 15 amino acids. Written as DNA, the CDR3 is TGTGCCAGCAGTCTCCCCGCTTTCGGGACTGACGAGCAGTACTTC. Amino acids: CASSLPAFGTDEQYF.

The J gene is TRBJ1-2, the V gene TRBV6-5; 7 bases are a match to TRBD1. V gave up 6 bases and J gave up 8 bases; unmatched junction bases: 9. Per the germline V gene, CDR1 is MNHEY and CDR2 is SVGAGI. The CDR3 totals 13 residues. The CDR3 nucleotides read TGTGCCAGCAGGAGACAGGGTGATGGGGGCTACACCTTC. Its protein is CASRRQGDGGYTF.

V is TRBV28 and J is TRBJ2-1; 11 bases map to TRBD2. Germline V gives CDR1 MDHEN, CDR2 SYDVKM. The CDR3 is made up of 18 amino acids. Unmatched junction bases numbered 11, after V lost 5 bases and J lost 2 bases. The CDR3 coding sequence is TGTGCCAGCAGTCTCCGGATTCTAGCGGGAGGCGCCTACAATGAGCAGTTCTTC. The encoded protein is CASSLRILAGGAYNEQFF.

The V call is TRBV6-5, the J call TRBJ1-5, with D uncertain. The CDR3 extends over 13 amino acids. Between the trimmed V and J ends, which lost 6 bases and 5 bases, there was a span of 11 bases. In germline, CDR1 is MNHEY, CDR2 SVGAGI. This CDR3 reads CASSEEMHQPQHF. In nucleotides, the CDR3 is TGTGCCAGCAGCGAGGAAATGCATCAGCCCCAGCATTTT.

The chain couples TRBV5-1 to TRBJ2-7; D may be TRBD2 (5 bases). The CDR3 loop spans 15 amino acids. Germline V gene lookup returns CDR1 SGHRS and CDR2 YFSETQ. V shed 0 bases and J shed 2 bases, with 12 bases lying between them. CDR3 sequence: CASSLVGSVTYEQYF. The CDR3 nucleotides are TGCGCCAGCAGCTTGGTTGGTAGCGTAACCTACGAGCAGTACTTC.

This chain joins TRBV11-3 and TRBJ1-1, with a possible D match to TRBD1 (5 bases). This CDR3 has 15 residues. Germline CDR1 and CDR2: SGHNT and YENEEA. V lost 1 base and J lost 2, with 11 bases in between. CDR3 region: CASSLGGRANTEAFF. In nucleotides, the CDR3 is TGTGCCAGCAGCTTAGGTGGCAGGGCAAACACTGAAGCTTTCTTT.

This chain joins TRBV19 and TRBJ1-4; 7 bases match TRBD1. Trimming took 6 bases from V and 8 from J; bases not matched to a gene: 9. Germline CDR1 reads LNHDA; CDR2 reads SQIVND (reference sequence). This CDR3 region has 14 residues. This CDR3 reads CASRGGGVGEKLFF. DNA for the CDR3: TGTGCCAGTAGAGGGGGCGGGGTTGGAGAAAAACTGTTTTTT.

This rearrangement joins TRBV11-3 to TRBJ2-1, with 9 nucleotides matching TRBD2. Germline CDR1 reads SGHNT; CDR2 reads YENEEA. The CDR3 extends over 16 amino acids. Trimming removed 1 base from V and 6 bases from J; junction bases left unmatched: 7. In nucleotides, the CDR3 is TGTGCCAGCAGCTTAGGGCTTAGCGGGAGTTTCAATGAGCAGTTCTTC. Residues: CASSLGLSGSFNEQFF.

The table lists this clone with a count of one. The V call is TRBV12-3 or TRBV12-4, the J call TRBJ2-7; TRBD1 matches 7 bases. There are 12 residues in the CDR3. Germline trimming cut 9 bases from V and 0 bases from J; bases unmatched to any gene: 2. The CDR3 DNA is TGTGCCAGTAACAGGGGCTCCTACGAGCAGTACTTC. It is translated as CASNRGSYEQYF.

The rearrangement links TRBV5-4 to TRBJ2-1; TRBD1 aligns across 7 bases. J gave up 5 bases and V 0 bases, and 5 bases lay outside the gene matches. Germline CDR1 and CDR2: SGHNT and YYREEE (reference sequence). This CDR3 is built from 15 residues. CDR3 bases: TGTGCCAGCAGCTTGGAGCAGGGGGAAAACAATGAGCAGTTCTTC. The encoded protein is CASSLEQGENNEQFF.

The chain combines TRBV14 with TRBJ2-5; D is unresolved. The CDR3 length is 12 residues. The V gene's germline CDR1 is SGHDN and CDR2 FVKESK. The V and J ends lost 1 base and 4 bases respectively, with 4 bases between them. CDR3 bases: TGTGCCAGCAGCCAAGTGCGAGAGACCCAGTACTTC. Protein sequence: CASSQVRETQYF.

The chain couples TRBV3-1 (or the pseudogene TRBV3-2) to TRBJ1-5; D remains ambiguous. Germline loops: CDR1 LGHDT, CDR2 YNNKEL (reference sequence). V shed 4 bases and J shed 11 bases, with 18 bases lying between them. This CDR3 has 14 residues. This CDR3 is CASSRRGERLTQHF. Here the CDR3 DNA reads TGTGCCAGCAGCCGTCGGGGAGAGAGGTTGACCCAGCATTTT.

The chain recombines TRBV20-1 with TRBJ2-7; possibly TRBD2 for D (5 bases). Trimming cost V 3 bases and J 4 bases, with 10 bases left between them. This CDR3 has 12 residues. Germline CDR1 is DFQATT and CDR2 is SNEGSKA (reference sequence). CDR3 protein: CSASGRKYEQYF. For the CDR3, the DNA is TGCAGTGCTAGTGGGAGAAAGTACGAGCAGTACTTC.

The chain joins TRBV5-5 to TRBJ2-2; no definite D call. The CDR3 is made up of 15 amino acids. Germline lookup yields CDR1 SGHKS and CDR2 YYEKEE (reference sequence). V lost 4 bases, J lost 1 base, and 11 bases lay in between. DNA of the CDR3: TGTGCCAGCAGCCTGTTTCTCGGGAACACCGGGGAGCTGTTTTTT. Protein sequence: CASSLFLGNTGELFF.

V gene TRBV14 combines with J gene TRBJ2-7; the match to TRBD1 covers 8 bases. The junction had 6 bases not matched to a gene; V was cut back by 1 base and J by 4 bases. The CDR3 spans 15 residues. Germline values: CDR1 SGHDN, CDR2 FVKESK. The CDR3 protein is CASSQVADRGYEQYF. As DNA, the CDR3 is TGTGCCAGCAGCCAAGTAGCCGACAGGGGTTACGAGCAGTACTTC. The full variable domain, in which reference TRBV14 and TRBJ2-7 provide the parts outside the CDR3, is EAGVTQFPSHSVIEKGQTVTLRCDPISGHDNLYWYRRVMGKEIKFLLHFVKESKQDESGMPNNRFLAERTGGTYSTLKVQPAELEDSGVYFCASSQVADRGYEQYFGPGTRLTVT.

This clone occurred once. The V and J genes are TRBV6-5 and TRBJ2-7; the D gene is possibly TRBD1 (6 bases). Germline-derived CDR1 and CDR2 are MNHEY and SVGAGI. V lost 5 bases to trimming and J lost 7 bases, with 18 bases between them. The CDR3 is made up of 14 amino acids. CDR3 loop: CASSQGRGLGEQYF. Written as DNA, the CDR3 is TGTGCCAGCAGTCAGGGCAGGGGCCTCGGGGAGCAGTACTTC.

The V gene is TRBV25-1, the J gene TRBJ2-7, with a weak D call TRBD1 (5 bases). Germline CDR1 MGHDK, CDR2 SYGVNS. The CDR3 has 14 amino acids. V gave up 6 bases and J gave up 3 bases, with 15 bases separating them. CDR3 in DNA: TGTGCCAGCAGACCACAGGCCACTGGCTACGAGCAGTACTTC. It encodes CASRPQATGYEQYF.

This clone was detected only once. The chain links TRBV5-6 to TRBJ2-1; 7 bases are shared with TRBD1. The J segment lost 9 bases and the V segment lost 1 base, leaving 16 bases of the junction unmatched. The length of the CDR3 is 17 residues. CDR1 SGHDT and CDR2 YYEEEE come from the germline V gene. CDR3 coding DNA: TGTGCCAGCAGCTTGCCCTACCCAGGCAGTAGGGGGCGTGAGCAGTTCTTC. This sequence encodes CASSLPYPGSRGREQFF.

A single count supports this clone. The chain links TRBV5-1 to TRBJ2-5; D gene uncertain. V was cut by 7 bases and J by 5 bases, with 9 bases left in between. CDR3 size: 11 residues. Germline values: CDR1 SGHRS, CDR2 YFSETQ. The CDR3 DNA sequence: TGCGCCAGCCACTACGGGGAGACCCAGTACTTC. This gives the protein CASHYGETQYF.

This sequence joins TRBV10-3 and TRBJ2-6; tentative D call: TRBD2 (6 bases). Germline CDR1 is ENHRY and CDR2 is SYGVKD. The CDR3 contains 18 residues. The V end lost 8 bases, the J end lost 2 bases, and 22 bases lay between the germline ends. CDR3 in amino acids: CAIGQGERGGTGANVLTF. Here the CDR3 DNA reads TGTGCCATCGGGCAGGGAGAGAGGGGAGGAACTGGGGCCAACGTCCTGACTTTC.

The rearrangement uses TRBV4-3 and TRBJ1-4, with D perhaps matching TRBD1 (6 bases). The CDR3 extends over 14 amino acids. V lost 2 bases to trimming and J lost 6 bases, with 10 bases between them. Germline loops: CDR1 LGHNA, CDR2 YSLEER. The CDR3 DNA is TGCGCCAGCAGCCAACAGGGACAAGATGAAAAACTGTTTTTT. This sequence encodes CASSQQGQDEKLFF.

This clone occurred once. This chain connects TRBV19 to TRBJ1-2; 8 nucleotides match TRBD1. J lost 8 bases, V lost 4 bases, and 18 bases had no gene match. The CDR3 covers 17 residues. Germline CDR1 is LNHDA and CDR2 is SQIVND (reference sequence). The CDR3 DNA sequence: TGTGCCAGTAGTAACCCAGGGGGCGGGTCTATCAGGATCGGCTACACCTTC. It translates to CASSNPGGGSIRIGYTF.

The CDR3 bases are TGTGCCAGCAGAAGGACAGGAGAGGGCGGGGAGCTGTTTTTT. It codes for CASRRTGEGGELFF. The chain recombines TRBV5-4 with TRBJ2-2; 7 bases fit TRBD1. Germline V lookup: CDR1 SGHNT, CDR2 YYREEE (reference sequence). J lost 7 bases, V lost 5 bases, and 8 bases had no gene match. The CDR3 contains 14 residues.

The chain is built from TRBV12-3 or TRBV12-4 and TRBJ1-1; D is uncertain. The CDR3 length is 12 residues. V lost 6 bases and J 11 bases, leaving 16 bases between the germline ends. The CDR3 coding sequence is TGTGCCAGCAGACCCTCGGCCCAGAGGGCTTTCTTT. This sequence encodes CASRPSAQRAFF.

V gene TRBV5-4 combines with J gene TRBJ2-7; 16 bases are shared with TRBD2. V lost 3 bases, J lost 5 bases, and 8 bases stayed unmatched. The CDR3 sequence is 17 residues long. Per germline, CDR1 SGHNT and CDR2 YYREEE (reference sequence). The CDR3 DNA follows: TGTGCCAGCAGCTCGGGGACTAGCGGGGGGGTTTTAGACGAGCAGTACTTC. Amino acid sequence: CASSSGTSGGVLDEQYF.

This chain connects TRBV7-6 to TRBJ2-1, with 10 bases matching TRBD2. The CDR3 covers 17 residues. Germline CDR1 and CDR2: SGHVS and FNYEAQ. V was clipped by 3 bases and J by 0 bases; unmatched bases: 5. This CDR3 reads CASSFQRGGNSYNEQFF. As DNA, the CDR3 is TGTGCCAGCAGCTTCCAGCGGGGGGGCAACTCCTACAATGAGCAGTTCTTC.

The chain links TRBV7-9 to TRBJ2-1; 8 bases map to TRBD2. CDR3 size: 15 residues. The V gene end was trimmed by 5 bases and the J gene end by 7 bases; junction bases not matched to a gene: 10. Germline CDR1 and CDR2: SEHNR and FQNEAQ (reference sequence). Here the CDR3 reads CASSHRGGVRNEQFF. DNA of the CDR3: TGTGCCAGCAGCCATCGGGGGGGTGTGAGGAATGAGCAGTTCTTC.

CDR3 sequence (DNA): TGTGCCAGCCAGCAGACAGCTAACTATGGCTACACCTTC. Translation: CASQQTANYGYTF. The V and J genes are TRBV3-1 (or the pseudogene TRBV3-2) and TRBJ1-2, with a tentative D call TRBD1 (5 bases). V lost 8 bases and J lost 0, with 10 bases in between. The V gene's germline CDR1 is LGHDT and CDR2 YNNKEL (reference sequence). CDR3 length equals 13 residues.